One and the same sample provided the 22 T cell receptor beta chains below, sequenced in a study of beta chain features in type 1 diabetes. Study-wide results and caveats: TCRB CDR3s were moderately but significantly shorter in Type 1 diabetes patients in all four CD4+ subsets.

Their target antigens are unknown. What was sequenced were expressed TCRB transcripts, since all of the isolated RNA had been reverse transcribed. Only in-frame clones appear in the TCRdb table, and some are missing; sequencing was by immunoSEQ multiplex PCR. The table lists over 150,000 clones, 10% of them singletons. Sequenced sample: central memory CD4+ T cells from blood. The source is a man younger than 40 with type 1 diabetes.

The chain employs TRBV28 and TRBJ1-5, with D hard to call. CDR1 is MDHEN and CDR2 is SYDVKM in the germline V gene. This CDR3 is built from 13 residues. V lost 8 bases and J lost 2, with 10 bases in between. The CDR3 sequence: CASHESRNQPQHF. The DNA for the CDR3 is TGTGCCAGCCACGAGAGCCGCAATCAGCCCCAGCATTTT.

This clone showed up just a few times. V usage is TRBV6-1 and J usage is TRBJ2-1, with 8 nucleotides matching TRBD2. The CDR3 spans 14 residues. Unmatched junction bases numbered 10, after V lost 5 bases and J lost 10 bases. In germline, CDR1 is MNHNS, CDR2 SASEGT. The CDR3 protein is CASSTGTSQLEQFF. DNA of the CDR3: TGTGCCAGCAGTACCGGGACTAGTCAACTGGAGCAGTTCTTC.

This clone has more than one count but fewer than ten. The V call is TRBV21-1, the J call TRBJ2-1; TRBD1, the table's D call, was not compared with the DNA. TRBV21-1 is tagged as a pseudogene. The CDR3 contains 13 residues. The CDR3 loop reads CASNPTGDNEQFF. Here the CDR3 DNA reads TGTGCCAGCAACCCGACAGGAGACAATGAGCAGTTCTTC.

The sample holds a few counts of this clone. This CDR3 is also generated by other DNA sequences in the sample. V and J are TRBV9 and TRBJ2-1, with 9 bases that match TRBD2. The CDR3 consists of 15 residues. Per germline, CDR1 SGDLS and CDR2 YYNGEE. The J segment lost 3 bases and the V segment lost 0 bases, leaving 1 base of the junction unmatched. CDR3 sequence reads: CASSVGTSVYNEQFF. Here the CDR3 DNA reads TGTGCCAGCAGCGTAGGGACTAGCGTCTACAATGAGCAGTTCTTC.

This chain uses TRBV23-1 with TRBJ2-1, with 8 bases that match TRBD2. TRBV23-1 counts as an open reading frame of uncertain function. The CDR3 spans 18 residues. The ends lost 2 bases at V and 6 bases at J; junction bases unmatched: 15. The CDR3 DNA is TGCGCCAGCAGTCAACCCAATCCTAAGCGGGAGTGTTCCAATGAGCAGTTCTTC. Its translation is CASSQPNPKRECSNEQFF.

The rearrangement links TRBV7-2 to TRBJ2-5; 7 nucleotides align to TRBD2. V lost 1 base, J lost 1 base, and 3 bases stayed unmatched. The germline V gene has CDR1 SGHTA and CDR2 FQGNSA. The CDR3 consists of 15 residues. The CDR3 DNA is TGTGCCAGCAGCTTAGGCGGGAGACGCCAAGAGACCCAGTACTTC. This sequence encodes CASSLGGRRQETQYF.

The CDR3 protein is CASSLIYPPTYEQYF. CDR3 bases: TGTGCCAGCAGTTTAATCTACCCACCAACCTACGAGCAGTACTTC. This rearrangement joins TRBV28 to TRBJ2-7, with D hard to call. Looked up from germline, CDR1 is MDHEN and CDR2 is SYDVKM. V lost 2 bases to trimming and J lost 2 bases, with 13 bases between them. The CDR3 is made up of 15 amino acids.

This clone appeared a few times. The V and J genes are TRBV6-4 and TRBJ2-1; D is possibly TRBD2 (7 bases). The CDR3 runs 14 residues. The ends were cut back, 6 bases at V and 10 bases at J, with 19 bases in the middle. Germline V gene data show CDR1 as MRHNA and CDR2 as SNTAGT. CDR3 sequence reads: CASRPNWGGGEQFF. As DNA, the CDR3 is TGTGCCAGCAGGCCTAACTGGGGGGGCGGGGAGCAGTTCTTC.

This clone was seen a few times. The rearrangement uses TRBV4-2 and TRBJ2-3; 8 bases agree with TRBD2. V shed 8 bases, J shed 3 bases, and the junction held 10 bases outside the gene matches. The CDR3 has 15 residues. Per germline, CDR1 LGHNA and CDR2 YNFKEQ. DNA of the CDR3: TGTGCCAGCGCCAGCGGGAGTAGTCGGACAGATACGCAGTATTTT. The encoded protein is CASASGSSRTDTQYF.

This chain links TRBV5-1 with TRBJ2-1, with no clear D. Trimming stripped 4 bases from V and 4 bases from J, with 12 bases between. The germline V gene has CDR1 SGHRS and CDR2 YFSETQ. This CDR3 region has 14 residues. The CDR3 DNA sequence: TGCGCCAGCAGCCCTGGTTCGGAGTACAATGAGCAGTTCTTC. Translation gives CASSPGSEYNEQFF.

This chain connects TRBV28 to TRBJ2-7; TRBD2 matches at 9 bases. Germline assignment: CDR1 MDHEN and CDR2 SYDVKM. The CDR3 extends over 15 amino acids. V shed 5 bases and J 2 bases; nucleotides not matched to a gene: 7. CDR3 in amino acids: CASSGAGTSTYEQYF. Here the CDR3 DNA reads TGTGCCAGCAGTGGCGCCGGGACTAGCACCTACGAGCAGTACTTC. Based on the CDR3 plus reference TRBV28 and TRBJ2-7, the full variable domain is DVKVTQSSRYLVKRTGEKVFLECVQDMDHENMFWYRQDPGLGLRLIYFSYDVKMKEKGDIPEGYSVSREKKERFSLILESASTNQTSMYLCASSGAGTSTYEQYFGPGTRLTVT.

This clone has only a few counts. V usage is TRBV7-9 and J usage is TRBJ1-2; the D is unclear. The CDR3 loop spans 12 amino acids. With 5 bases removed from V and 8 bases from J, the gap between germline ends came to 12 bases. Germline CDR1 and CDR2: SEHNR and FQNEAQ (reference sequence). The CDR3 sequence: CASSDQDEGYTF. In DNA form, the CDR3 reads TGTGCCAGCAGCGACCAGGATGAGGGCTACACCTTC.

This chain joins TRBV4-3 and TRBJ2-2; D not resolved. The CDR3 sequence is 14 residues long. V gave up 0 bases and J gave up 7 bases, with 9 bases separating them. The germline V gene encodes CDR1 LGHNA and CDR2 YSLEER. The CDR3 coding sequence is TGCGCCAGCAGCCAAGAGGGCCTGAACGGGGAGCTGTTTTTT. This translates into CASSQEGLNGELFF.

Concerning this clone itself: Other DNA sequences in this sample translate to the same CDR3. The V and J genes are TRBV7-6 and TRBJ2-3; 10 nucleotides match TRBD2. J gave up 3 bases and V 4 bases, and 4 bases lay outside the gene matches. In germline, CDR1 is SGHVS, CDR2 FNYEAQ. This CDR3 has 15 amino acids. CDR3 amino acids: CASSSTSGLTDTQYF. CDR3 bases: TGTGCCAGCAGCTCGACTAGCGGGTTAACAGATACGCAGTATTTT. Variable domain in full (rest from reference TRBV7-6 and TRBJ2-3): GAGVSQSPRYKVTKRGQDVALRCDPISGHVSLYWYRQALGQGPEFLTYFNYEAQQDKSGLPNDRFSAERPEGSISTLTIQRTEQRDSAMYRCASSSTSGLTDTQYFGPGTRLTVL.

This clone was counted between two and nine times. The chain employs TRBV6-5 and TRBJ1-5; a possible D gene is TRBD1 (6 bases). The V gene lost 2 bases and the J gene lost 7 bases, with 12 bases spanning the gap. This CDR3 region has 14 residues. Germline V gives CDR1 MNHEY, CDR2 SVGAGI. CDR3 bases: TGTGCCAGCAGTTACGATTTCCAGGGGCAGCCCCAGCATTTT. Translating it yields CASSYDFQGQPQHF.

V usage is TRBV2 and J usage is TRBJ1-5, with a weak D call TRBD1 (6 bases). Germline V gene sequence: CDR1 SNHLY, CDR2 FYNNEI. This CDR3 spans 15 amino acids. V was trimmed by 6 bases and J by 4 bases, leaving 16 bases between them. The CDR3 spells CASSRRQVINQPQHF. CDR3 nucleotide sequence: TGTGCCAGCAGCCGTAGACAGGTCATTAATCAGCCCCAGCATTTT.

This sequence joins TRBV21-1 and TRBJ2-1; TRBD2 is the table's D call and was not checked against the DNA. TRBV21-1 is a listed pseudogene. The length of the CDR3 is 17 residues. Written as DNA, the CDR3 is TGTGCCAGCAGCAAAGTCTCCACCGGGAGAAAGTCGAATGAGCAGTTCTTC. Protein product: CASSKVSTGRKSNEQFF.

This clone showed up just a few times. The rearrangement uses TRBV6-5 and TRBJ1-1, with D tentatively TRBD1 (6 bases). Germline V lookup: CDR1 MNHEY, CDR2 SVGAGI. This CDR3 has 14 amino acids. V was pared by 5 bases and J by 7 bases, with 17 bases between. The CDR3 DNA follows: TGTGCCAGCAGTCCCCCTGGGGGCAGAGGTGAAGCTTTCTTT. It translates to CASSPPGGRGEAFF.

This clone was observed a handful of times. The chain has TRBV5-1 and TRBJ2-1, with a tentative D call TRBD2 (7 bases). V shed 2 bases and J shed 6 bases, with 12 bases lying between them. The CDR3 runs to 14 residues. Germline V gene data show CDR1 as SGHRS and CDR2 as YFSETQ. CDR3 sequence (DNA): TGCGCCAGCAGCTTTCTAGCGGACAGCAATGAGCAGTTCTTC. Its translation is CASSFLADSNEQFF.

This clone was observed a few times. V gene TRBV29-1 combines with J gene TRBJ2-1; 14 positions match TRBD2. Trimming removed 6 bases from V and 0 bases from J; junction bases left unmatched: 7. Germline V gene lookup returns CDR1 SQVTM and CDR2 ANQGSEA. This CDR3 contains 17 residues. This CDR3 reads CSVDGTSGSGSYNEQFF. The CDR3 region has the DNA TGCAGCGTAGACGGGACTAGCGGGAGTGGCTCCTACAATGAGCAGTTCTTC.

This clone has just a few counts. V gene TRBV10-3 combines with J gene TRBJ1-2, with D possibly being TRBD1 (5 bases). V lost 3 bases, J lost 3 bases, and 8 bases lay in between. This CDR3 has 13 amino acids. The germline gives CDR1 ENHRY, CDR2 SYGVKD. The CDR3 is CAISDRADYGYTF. CDR3 sequence (DNA): TGTGCCATCAGTGACAGGGCTGACTATGGCTACACCTTC.

There are many counts of this clone. The CDR3 spells CASSLRADSGETQYF. The CDR3 nucleotides read TGTGCCAGCAGTTTACGGGCGGATAGCGGGGAGACCCAGTACTTC. V and J are TRBV28 and TRBJ2-5; TRBD2 matches at 7 bases. Germline trimming cut 2 bases from V and 5 bases from J; bases unmatched to any gene: 8. The germline gives CDR1 MDHEN, CDR2 SYDVKM. The CDR3 totals 15 residues.